This section outlines one TCR beta chain sequence together with its context. A read error may account for a junction end that differs from germline. This specimen belongs to a study of Graves' ophthalmopathy and Graves' hyperthyroidism. Transcripts of RNA were the source for amplifying TCR beta CDR3 regions. Second-round multiplex PCR came after first-round RT-PCR with HTBI primers. One entry per CDR3 protein results from TCRdb running MiXCR on the multiplex PCR reads. This sample has almost 750,000 distinct CDR3 sequences, with 40% found just once. The CDR3 is made up of 15 amino acids. Germline CDR1 is ENHRY and CDR2 is SYGVKD.

The sequence derives from an adult man with Graves' ophthalmopathy. The chain joins TRBV10-3 to TRBJ2-7; tentatively, D is TRBD2 (6 bases). The material sequenced was peripheral blood. The CDR3 DNA is TGTGCCAGCAGTTCTCGCCTCGGGCAGGGAGGCGAGCAGTACTTC. As protein: CASSSRLGQGGEQYF.